Listed below are T cell receptor beta chains from one sample, sequenced in a study of identifying expanded T cells in peripheral blood. Measured with immunoSEQ multiplex PCR; TCRdb has only the in-frame clones, and not every one. The repertoire has some 95,000 clones, approximately 83% of them found once; the top ten carry 4.5% to 7%. Sequencing input: blood. All receptors derive from a person between 18 and 75 years old in good health. CDR3s leave out the opening cysteine and the closing phenylalanine or tryptophan. A clone size is listed for some rows: how often the clone was seen (once, few, many), or a class if it is expanded.

CDR3	size	V	J
ASSPIKFGGYT	once	TRBV7-8	TRBJ1-2
SVNPGAQETQY	NA	TRBV29-1	TRBJ2-5
ASSEDGSYEQY	NA	TRBV9	TRBJ2-7
ASSPGRGAEAF	NA	TRBV7-9	TRBJ1-1
ASSLAQTGENEKLF	NA	TRBV7-9	TRBJ1-4
ASLNRGTDTQY	NA	TRBV7-9	TRBJ2-3
AISGSTGSEAF	few	TRBV10-3	TRBJ1-1
ASSLKLWGYEQY	NA	TRBV27	TRBJ2-7
ASSFTGTVLGEY	NA	TRBV11-2	TRBJ2-7
ASRLAGGYGYT	NA	TRBV5-1	TRBJ1-2
ASSLVGRDIYT	NA	TRBV7-2	TRBJ1-2
AWSWGQGHEKLF	NA	TRBV30	TRBJ1-4
ASSIQAGRTDTQY	NA	TRBV5-6	TRBJ2-3
ASSSPSSPGNTIY	NA	TRBV7-2	TRBJ1-3
ASSSRGGGSSYNEQF	NA	TRBV5-1	TRBJ2-1
ASSELGISNQPQH	NA	TRBV6-1	TRBJ1-5
ASRWGHTNTEAF	NA	TRBV6-5	TRBJ1-1
AIRSNSGNTIY	medium-sized	TRBV10-3	TRBJ1-3
ASSFTTEGYT	NA	TRBV7-8	TRBJ1-2
ASSGGRAGAYYGYT	few	TRBV6-6	TRBJ1-2
ASSPGTGGETQY	once	TRBV4-3	TRBJ2-5
SVRDRGWDNEQF	NA	TRBV29-1	TRBJ2-1
ASRAGLVKTDEQF	NA	TRBV5-1	TRBJ2-1
ASSLGSGYEQY	NA	TRBV27	TRBJ2-7
ASSLEGFGIQY	NA	TRBV11-2	TRBJ2-4
ASSLFSNPGGTGELF	NA	TRBV7-6	TRBJ2-2
ASSMGLVVGLNYGYT	NA	TRBV19	TRBJ1-2
ATSRGSGDADTQY	NA	TRBV15	TRBJ2-3
ASSLGEGRWRSGNTIY	once	TRBV7-2	TRBJ1-3
ASSGGYNEQF	NA	TRBV11-3	TRBJ2-1
ASRVLGGNEQF	NA	TRBV6-5	TRBJ2-1
ASSTTETQY	NA	TRBV7-2	TRBJ2-5
ASSQGVQETQY	NA	TRBV4-3	TRBJ2-5
ASSFAHNEKLF	few	TRBV7-6	TRBJ1-4
ASSLVNDGSYEQY	NA	TRBV7-9	TRBJ2-7
ASSPGAGGNTIY	NA	TRBV18	TRBJ1-3
ANSPAYSDRAPYEQY	NA	TRBV7-7	NA
ASRLDSVNEKLF	NA	TRBV6-1	TRBJ1-4
ASSPRQGTSSYEQY	NA	TRBV5-1	TRBJ2-7
ASSLVRRNTEAF	NA	TRBV7-2	TRBJ1-1
ASSLSGDPWGGYT	NA	TRBV5-5	TRBJ1-2
ASSPSGGGANHEQY	NA	TRBV7-2	TRBJ2-7
ASSYSTALYGYT	NA	TRBV6-5	TRBJ1-2
ASSELPTVSDMDGNYGYT	NA	TRBV6-1	TRBJ1-2
ASRRDSNYGYT	few	TRBV7-9	TRBJ1-2
ASRPPALEYGYT	NA	TRBV19	TRBJ1-2
AWMRQTHNYGYT	medium-sized	TRBV30	TRBJ1-2